Following are 24 T cell receptor beta chains from one sample sequenced in a study of molecular identifiers for immune sequencing clone quantification. TCRdb ran MiXCR on the PCR reads and lists one entry per CDR3 protein. The sample lists 350,000 or so distinct CDR3 sequences; 20% to 25% were seen once. The sequenced material came from naive CD8+ T cells from blood, with Jurkat cell RNA spiked in. Subset indicated: FACS-sorted CD8+CD4-CCR7+CD45RA+ naive T cells. The receptors originated from a human donor in good health. Some libraries in this study had Jurkat cell RNA spiked in.

This clonotype was seen a few times. This rearrangement joins TRBV13 to TRBJ2-3; 10 positions match TRBD1. The junction had 9 bases not matched to a gene; V was cut back by 3 bases and J by 0 bases. The germline CDR1 and CDR2 sequences are PRHDT and FYEKMQ (reference sequence). The CDR3 is 18 residues long. Here the CDR3 reads CASSFGTGDPTSTDTQYF. CDR3 bases: TGTGCCAGCAGCTTCGGGACAGGGGACCCGACTAGCACAGATACGCAGTATTTT.

This clonotype was detected only a few times. J is TRBJ2-7 and V is TRBV27; weak D call: TRBD2 (7 bases). Trimming took 3 bases from V and 7 from J, leaving 19 bases between them. Germline V gene sequence: CDR1 MNHEY, CDR2 SMNVEV (reference sequence). There are 15 residues in the CDR3. The CDR3 DNA reads as TGTGCCAGCAGTTTCTCCATGGGGGGGGCCGGAGAGCAGTACTTC. Translated, it gives CASSFSMGGAGEQYF.

As for this clonotype: Since the CDR3 does not end with the conserved phenylalanine or tryptophan, this likely comes from a read error. The genes are TRBV27 and TRBJ2-7; 8 bases map to TRBD2. CDR1 and CDR2 (germline): MNHEY, SMNVEV (reference sequence). The CDR3 is 14 residues long. V shed 6 bases, J shed 5 bases, and the junction held 9 bases outside the gene matches. The CDR3 is CASRPAGAPHEQYL. DNA for the CDR3: TGTGCCAGCAGGCCAGCGGGAGCCCCCCACGAGCAGTACCTC.

The chain combines TRBV10-3 with TRBJ2-7, with D hard to call. CDR3 length: 15 residues. CDR1 is ENHRY, CDR2 SYGVKD, per germline. V lost 0 bases to trimming and J lost 2 bases, with 11 bases between them. The CDR3 DNA is TGTGCCATCAGTGAGTCTAGTTTGCCCCCCTACGAGCAGTACTTC. This sequence encodes CAISESSLPPYEQYF.

V is TRBV13 and J is TRBJ2-3; 8 bases agree with TRBD2. J gave up 5 bases and V 5 bases, and 18 bases lay outside the gene matches. This CDR3 region has 18 residues. Germline V CDR1 and CDR2: PRHDT, FYEKMQ (reference sequence). The CDR3 here is CASSPVDVSGGVGDTQYF. The CDR3 bases are TGTGCCAGCAGCCCGGTGGACGTCAGCGGGGGAGTTGGAGATACGCAGTATTTT.

Regarding this clonotype: A single base separates this from a much larger clone, so it may be a read error. The chain links TRBV7-8 to TRBJ2-7, with 9 nucleotides matching TRBD1. This CDR3 has 15 residues. The V gene's germline CDR1 is SGHVS and CDR2 FQNEAQ. CDR3 loop: CAISSGRQGGYEQYF. The CDR3 DNA sequence: TGTGCCATCAGCTCGGGGCGACAGGGGGGTTACGAGCAGTACTTC.

This clonotype was counted ten times or more. The V call is TRBV19, the J call TRBJ2-4; D ambiguous. The CDR3 spans 17 residues. Between the trimmed V and J ends, which lost 4 bases and 0 bases, there was a span of 16 bases. Germline V gives CDR1 LNHDA, CDR2 SQIVND (reference sequence). This chain's CDR3 is CASSTIPIQEAKNIQYF. The CDR3 coding sequence is TGTGCCAGTAGTACTATACCCATTCAGGAAGCCAAAAACATTCAGTACTTC.

This clonotype was seen at least ten times. The chain has TRBV28 and TRBJ2-7, with TRBD2 matching 8 bases. V was pared by 6 bases and J by 3 bases, with 10 bases of the junction left unmatched. The CDR3 is 15 residues long. The V gene's germline CDR1 is MDHEN and CDR2 SYDVKM. The CDR3 region is CASRRSRRGGYEQYF. DNA of the CDR3: TGTGCCAGCAGACGGTCTCGCCGGGGGGGCTACGAGCAGTACTTC.

The chain carries TRBV15 and TRBJ2-2; TRBD2 agrees at 11 bases. The germline V gene has CDR1 LNHNV and CDR2 YYDKDF (reference sequence). V was pared by 3 bases and J by 6 bases, with 6 bases of the junction left unmatched. The CDR3 totals 16 residues. CDR3 nucleotide sequence: TGTGCCACCAGCAGCACTAGCGGGAGTCGCGCCGGGGAGCTGTTTTTT. This sequence encodes CATSSTSGSRAGELFF.

This clonotype has only a few counts. The chain employs TRBV12-3 or TRBV12-4 and TRBJ1-5; D perhaps matches TRBD1 (6 bases). The CDR3 is made up of 13 amino acids. Trimming cost V 3 bases and J 9 bases, with 12 bases left between them. This chain's CDR3 is CASSLGGSRPQHF. CDR3 DNA sequence: TGTGCCAGCAGTTTGGGGGGCTCTCGGCCCCAGCATTTT.

Worth noting for this clonotype: Since no conserved phenylalanine or tryptophan closes the CDR3, a read error is the likely cause. In DNA, the CDR3 is TGTGCCAGCAGTCCCTCCTACGGGACAGGGAGCGAGCAGTACCTC. Protein: CASSPSYGTGSEQYL. The chain combines TRBV12-3 or TRBV12-4 with TRBJ2-7; TRBD1 agrees at 9 bases. V lost 5 bases to trimming and J lost 6 bases; unmatched junction nucleotides: 11. CDR3 length: 15 residues.

V gene TRBV7-8 combines with J gene TRBJ2-7; D may be TRBD1 or TRBD2 (5 bases each). This CDR3 spans 14 amino acids. Germline V CDR1 and CDR2: SGHVS, FQNEAQ. Trimming pared 5 bases from V and 5 bases from J, leaving 16 bases between. The CDR3 here is CASSPTGTAHEQYF. In DNA, the CDR3 is TGTGCCAGCAGCCCGACCGGGACCGCCCACGAGCAGTACTTC.

This clonotype was observed a handful of times. The chain carries TRBV7-9 and TRBJ2-3; unclear D gene. Germline CDR1 and CDR2: SEHNR and FQNEAQ (reference sequence). The CDR3 runs 17 residues. Trimming cost V 5 bases and J 4 bases, with 22 bases left between them. For the CDR3, the DNA is TGTGCCAGCAGCCGGCCAAGGACGGGTGTATTTTCAGATACGCAGTATTTT. Translating gives CASSRPRTGVFSDTQYF.

Many counts were recorded for this clonotype. The J gene is TRBJ2-3, the V gene TRBV7-9; TRBD1 aligns across 10 bases. V lost 3 bases, J lost 5 bases, and 5 bases stayed unmatched. The germline V gene has CDR1 SEHNR and CDR2 FQNEAQ (reference sequence). The CDR3 has 15 amino acids. CDR3 in DNA: TGTGCCAGCAGCTTTGGGACAGGGGTCGTAGATACGCAGTATTTT. Encoded protein: CASSFGTGVVDTQYF. The whole variable domain, remainder taken from reference TRBV7-9 and TRBJ2-3, is DTGVSQNPRHKITKRGQNVTFRCDPISEHNRLYWYRQTLGQGPEFLTYFQNEAQLEKSRLLSDRFSAERPKGSFSTLEIQRTEQGDSAMYLCASSFGTGVVDTQYFGPGTRLTVL.

There are many counts of this clonotype. DNA of the CDR3: TGTGCCAGCAGTAGGGCAGCGAACAATCAGCCCCAGCATTTT. It encodes CASSRAANNQPQHF. The chain combines TRBV2 with TRBJ1-5; D remains ambiguous. The V gene's germline CDR1 is SNHLY and CDR2 FYNNEI. V lost 5 bases and J 3 bases, leaving 11 bases between the germline ends. CDR3 length equals 14 residues. The variable domain in full, with the rest retrieved from reference TRBV2 and TRBJ1-5, is EPEVTQTPSHQVTQMGQEVILRCVPISNHLYFYWYRQILGQKVEFLVSFYNNEISEKSEIFDDQFSVERPDGSNFTLKIRSTKLEDSAMYFCASSRAANNQPQHFGDGTRLSIL.

This clonotype showed up just a few times. V gene TRBV2 combines with J gene TRBJ2-3; 7 bases align to TRBD1. V shed 7 bases and J 4 bases; nucleotides not matched to a gene: 11. The germline V gene has CDR1 SNHLY and CDR2 FYNNEI. The CDR3 spans 15 residues. Here the CDR3 DNA reads TGTGCCAGCAAGGGGCTACAGGGGCTTTCAGATACGCAGTATTTT. Amino acid sequence: CASKGLQGLSDTQYF.

This clonotype was counted at least ten times. This sequence joins TRBV7-8 and TRBJ1-1; D not certain. The V and J ends lost 7 bases and 4 bases respectively, with 13 bases between them. This CDR3 has 13 amino acids. In germline, CDR1 is SGHVS, CDR2 FQNEAQ. The CDR3 loop is CASTPHGVTEAFF. Written as DNA, the CDR3 is TGTGCCAGCACCCCCCACGGGGTCACTGAAGCTTTCTTT.

Turning to this clonotype: A much larger clone differs by one base, so this may be a read error. Lacking the conserved final phenylalanine or tryptophan, this CDR3 likely reflects a read error. J is TRBJ1-3 and V is TRBV13; no reliable D call. Germline V CDR1 and CDR2: PRHDT, FYEKMQ (reference sequence). V lost 5 bases, J lost 4 bases, and 15 bases lay in between. This CDR3 is built from 15 residues. CDR3 protein: CASSPPAGIGNTIYL. The CDR3 DNA follows: TGTGCCAGCAGCCCCCCGGCGGGGATCGGAAACACCATATATCTT.

Of note for this clonotype: One base away lies a much larger clone, so this may be a sequencing read error. The chain employs TRBV7-9 and TRBJ1-4; TRBD1 agrees at 11 bases. The germline V gene has CDR1 SEHNR and CDR2 FQNEAQ (reference sequence). Germline trimming cut 4 bases from V and 7 bases from J; bases unmatched to any gene: 14. The CDR3 consists of 18 residues. The chain's CDR3 is CASSSPSDRGRDSEKLFF. The CDR3 nucleotides are TGTGCCAGCAGCTCCCCGTCGGACAGGGGGCGCGATAGTGAAAAACTGTTTTTT.

The chain recombines TRBV6-2 or TRBV6-3 with TRBJ2-3; TRBD1 or TRBD2 may be the D gene (7 bases each). The CDR3 has 14 amino acids. Germline values: CDR1 MNHEY, CDR2 SVGEGT. Trimming removed 4 bases at V and 6 bases at J, with 14 bases between. The CDR3 region has the DNA TGTGCCAGCAGTTTGCCAGGGGGGGGGGATACGCAGTATTTT. Translating gives CASSLPGGGDTQYF.

The sample holds many counts of this clonotype. The chain employs TRBV20-1 and TRBJ2-3, with 11 bases lining up with TRBD2. CDR1 and CDR2 (germline): DFQATT, SNEGSKA (reference sequence). The CDR3 extends over 16 amino acids. The V gene end was trimmed by 0 bases and the J gene end by 6 bases; junction bases not matched to a gene: 8. The CDR3 sequence is CSARDVGLAGPDTQYF. The CDR3 region has the DNA TGCAGTGCTAGAGATGTTGGACTAGCGGGCCCCGATACGCAGTATTTT.

This clonotype has ten or more counts. The V and J genes are TRBV6-1 and TRBJ1-5, with D perhaps matching TRBD1 (6 bases). The CDR3 sequence is 16 residues long. Germline CDR1 and CDR2: MNHNS and SASEGT. V was shortened by 6 bases and J by 0 bases, with 15 bases between the two germline ends. DNA for the CDR3: TGTGCCAGCAGGTATTTGACAGGTTATAGCAATCAGCCCCAGCATTTT. This translates into CASRYLTGYSNQPQHF.

The V call is TRBV9, the J call TRBJ2-1, with D hard to call. This CDR3 has 16 amino acids. V lost 0 bases, J lost 3 bases, and 13 bases lay in between. In germline, CDR1 is SGDLS, CDR2 YYNGEE. The CDR3 DNA reads TGTGCCAGCAGCGTAGCTACGGCAACGGACTACAATGAGCAGTTCTTC. Protein: CASSVATATDYNEQFF.

The chain couples TRBV27 to TRBJ1-1; D is uncertain. Trimming cost V 3 bases and J 3 bases, with 17 bases left between them. Per germline, CDR1 MNHEY and CDR2 SMNVEV (reference sequence). The CDR3 extends over 16 amino acids. The CDR3 DNA sequence: TGTGCCAGCAGTTTGGTTCCGGGGTCGGTGGACACTGAAGCTTTCTTT. As protein: CASSLVPGSVDTEAFF.